This entry features one TCR beta chain sequence. Its antigen is as yet unknown. The data originate from a study of CD8+ T cells in alopecia areata. Overall study: Disease severity was quantified as SALT score of affected scalp area.

Study findings and constraints: Scalp clonality and expanded CD8+ clones among the top 100 fell significantly with tofacitinib.

Per the germline V gene, CDR1 is SGHAT and CDR2 is FQNNGV. The CDR3 runs 14 residues. Deletions cut 4 bases from V and 0 bases from J, with 9 bases between. TCR sequencing used cDNA made by reverse transcription of extracted RNA. Repertoires were generated with immunoSEQ multiplex PCR, while TCRdb's copy carries only in-frame clones and drops some. The repertoire holds approximately 180,000 clones, approximately 53% seen once, with 11% in the top ten. Treatment here: oral pan-JAK inhibitor, 5-10 mg twice daily. Both peripheral blood and punch biopsies of lesional scalp skin were obtained from patients who had alopecia areata.

The sequence was collected from a human donor with alopecia areata. The J gene is TRBJ1-1, the V gene TRBV11-2; no clear D. Source: CD8+ T cells sorted from blood, taken at week 24, from a patient treated with tofacitinib. CDR3 residues: CASSWSGMNTEAFF. The CDR3 DNA follows: TGTGCCAGCAGCTGGAGCGGGATGAACACTGAAGCTTTCTTT.